Shown below are 26 T cell receptor beta chains from a single sample sequenced in a study of CD4 T cells in relation to SARS-CoV-2 and coronaviruses (dated by TCRdb to 2020 to 2022). CD4+ T cells from unexposed donors were collected before the COVID-19 pandemic (2011-2018). The receptor library was made with the immunoSEQ multiplex PCR assay. This is the immuneACCESS table as TCRdb keeps it, with only in-frame sequences that have V and J called. A part of the clones is gone; compared with another copy, unresolved V genes explain less than half, and the rest is unexplained. Across this sample there are tens of thousands of clones, with more than 80% seen only once. Jointly, the top ten make up approximately 0.25% of the sample. Material: naive CD4+ T cells from PBMCs. Explained via the paper, the cell subset or site label denotes: naive CD4+ T cells isolated by negative enrichment. Receptor source: a human donor in good health.

This chain connects TRBV28 to TRBJ1-2, with a possible D match to TRBD1 (6 bases). Germline assignment: CDR1 MDHEN and CDR2 SYDVKM. V lost 6 bases, J lost 7 bases, and 18 bases lay in between. This CDR3 contains 14 residues. CDR3 in amino acids: CASSLHQGTGGYTF. The CDR3 DNA reads as TGTGCCAGCAGCCTTCATCAGGGGACCGGTGGCTACACCTTC.

The chain links TRBV5-1 to TRBJ2-2, with D unresolved. The CDR3 loop spans 14 amino acids. The V end was cut by 0 bases, the J end by 0 bases, with 3 bases between. The V gene's germline CDR1 is SGHRS and CDR2 YFSETQ. CDR3 loop: CASSLAANTGELFF. The CDR3 region has the DNA TGCGCCAGCAGCTTGGCAGCGAACACCGGGGAGCTGTTTTTT.

In DNA form, the CDR3 reads TGTGCCAGCAGCCTGGGGCCCCCCGGGACAGCCTCTTCCAGGGCTTGGGAGCAGTACTTC. Its translation is CASSLGPPGTASSRAWEQYF. This sequence joins TRBV7-3 and TRBJ2-7; 7 bases align to TRBD1. V was pared by 5 bases and J by 7 bases, with 29 bases of the junction left unmatched. This CDR3 has 20 residues. From germline, CDR1 is SGHTA and CDR2 FQGTGA.

The chain employs TRBV6-5 and TRBJ2-1; 9 bases match TRBD1. J was trimmed by 5 bases and V by 6 bases; bases with no gene match: 8. Germline loops: CDR1 MNHEY, CDR2 SVGAGI. This CDR3 contains 15 residues. CDR3 amino acids: CASRRDRVIDNEQFF. In DNA form, the CDR3 reads TGTGCCAGCAGACGGGACAGGGTAATTGACAATGAGCAGTTCTTC.

V and J are TRBV20-1 and TRBJ2-5, with 8 nucleotides matching TRBD2. Trimming took 5 bases from V and 7 from J; bases not matched to a gene: 3. The CDR3 runs to 11 residues. Germline V gene lookup returns CDR1 DFQATT and CDR2 SNEGSKA (reference sequence). CDR3: CSASSGLTQYF. DNA for the CDR3: TGCAGTGCTTCTAGCGGGTTGACCCAGTACTTC.

This sequence joins TRBV11-3 and TRBJ2-2; TRBD1 matches at 11 bases. Trimming took 3 bases from V and 8 from J; bases not matched to a gene: 8. In germline, CDR1 is SGHNT, CDR2 YENEEA. This CDR3 has 16 residues. In DNA, the CDR3 is TGTGCCAGCAGCTTTCGGGGACAGGGGGTGAGGGGGGAGCTGTTTTTT. Its protein is CASSFRGQGVRGELFF.

This clone showed up just once. This chain connects TRBV5-1 to TRBJ2-5; maybe TRBD1 (5 bases). This CDR3 region has 13 residues. Germline V gives CDR1 SGHRS, CDR2 YFSETQ. Trimming cost V 6 bases and J 1 base, with 10 bases left between them. This CDR3 is CASTLGPQETQYF. CDR3 DNA sequence: TGCGCCAGCACTTTGGGGCCCCAAGAGACCCAGTACTTC.

This chain connects TRBV15 to TRBJ1-5; 7 bases line up with TRBD1. This CDR3 comprises 15 residues. Losses at the gene ends were 0 bases for V and 6 bases for J; bases not matched to a gene: 5. Germline V CDR1 and CDR2: LNHNV, YYDKDF (reference sequence). The CDR3 is CATSRDRGRTQPQHF. The CDR3 region has the DNA TGTGCCACCAGCAGAGATAGGGGGCGTACTCAGCCCCAGCATTTT. Using reference TRBV15 and TRBJ1-5 for the parts outside the CDR3, the full variable domain is DAMVIQNPRYQVTQFGKPVTLSCSQTLNHNVMYWYQQKSSQAPKLLFHYYDKDFNNEADTPDNFQSRRPNTSFCFLDIRSPGLGDTAMYLCATSRDRGRTQPQHFGDGTRLSIL.

The sample holds one count of this clone. V usage is TRBV6-5 and J usage is TRBJ2-2, with D possibly TRBD1 on 6 matching bases. The CDR3 consists of 13 residues. Trimming left V 6 bases short and J 7 bases short, with 12 bases between. Germline V gene sequence: CDR1 MNHEY, CDR2 SVGAGI. The CDR3 region has the DNA TGTGCCAGCAGCTTAACAGGGCACGGGGAGCTGTTTTTT. Protein: CASSLTGHGELFF.

This chain links TRBV2 with TRBJ2-7; D tentatively fits TRBD1 or TRBD2 (5 bases each). Deletions cut 8 bases from V and 3 bases from J, with 11 bases between. This CDR3 contains 12 residues. Germline V CDR1 and CDR2: SNHLY, FYNNEI. The CDR3 loop is CASWDHGYEQYF. The CDR3 DNA sequence: TGTGCCAGCTGGGACCACGGCTACGAGCAGTACTTC.

This clone appeared once. The chain links TRBV18 to TRBJ2-1; D remains unclear. Germline CDR1 and CDR2: KGHSH and LQKENI. V was pared by 3 bases and J by 6 bases, with 9 bases between. The CDR3 has 13 amino acids. The CDR3: CASSPSLSNEQFF. Here the CDR3 DNA reads TGTGCCAGCTCACCTAGCCTATCCAATGAGCAGTTCTTC. Variable domain in full (rest from reference TRBV18 and TRBJ2-1): NAGVMQNPRHLVRRRGQEARLRCSPMKGHSHVYWYRQLPEEGLKFMVYLQKENIIDESGMPKERFSAEFPKEGPSILRIQQVVRGDSAAYFCASSPSLSNEQFFGPGTRLTVL.

The V call is TRBV18, the J call TRBJ1-4; D remains ambiguous. V lost 3 bases and J 0 bases, leaving 8 bases between the germline ends. In germline, CDR1 is KGHSH, CDR2 LQKENI. CDR3 length equals 15 residues. CDR3 DNA sequence: TGTGCCAGCTCACCTCGACAAGCAACTAATGAAAAACTGTTTTTT. Translation: CASSPRQATNEKLFF.

The V gene is TRBV30, the J gene TRBJ1-5; D gene uncertain. This CDR3 comprises 14 residues. In germline, CDR1 is GTSNPN, CDR2 SVGIG (reference sequence). Trimming shortened V by 2 bases and J by 0 bases, and 8 bases separated the two germline ends. The CDR3 nucleotides are TGTGCCTGGAGTCCAGAGTATAGCAATCAGCCCCAGCATTTT. Protein: CAWSPEYSNQPQHF.

This clone has only one observation. The CDR3 loop is CSVRRETDTQYF. The CDR3 DNA reads TGCAGCGTCCGGCGGGAGACAGATACGCAGTATTTT. This rearrangement joins TRBV29-1 to TRBJ2-3, with TRBD2 matching 7 bases. Trimming removed 6 bases from V and 3 bases from J; junction bases left unmatched: 3. CDR1 is SQVTM and CDR2 is ANQGSEA in the germline V gene. The CDR3 is 12 amino acids.

The gene calls are TRBV4-3 and TRBJ2-3, with a weak D call TRBD1 (5 bases). The CDR3 covers 16 residues. Germline assignment: CDR1 LGHNA and CDR2 YSLEER. Trimming cost V 4 bases and J 5 bases, with 19 bases left between them. The CDR3 loop reads CASSRTVGPRGDTQYF. Written as DNA, the CDR3 is TGCGCCAGCAGCCGGACGGTGGGCCCAAGGGGAGATACGCAGTATTTT.

The chain carries TRBV4-2 and TRBJ1-6; D is uncertain. Germline V gene data show CDR1 as LGHNA and CDR2 as YNFKEQ. CDR3 length: 15 amino acids. V lost 3 bases and J 7 bases, leaving 13 bases between the germline ends. The CDR3 protein is CASSHPGPTNSPLHF. DNA for the CDR3: TGTGCCAGCAGCCACCCGGGCCCCACGAATTCACCCCTCCACTTT.

V is TRBV2 and J is TRBJ2-7, with TRBD1 as a possible D gene (5 bases). Per the germline V gene, CDR1 is SNHLY and CDR2 is FYNNEI. This CDR3 contains 15 residues. Trimming left V 6 bases short and J 4 bases short, with 19 bases between. The CDR3 protein is CASSAGRDMIYEQYF. Written as DNA, the CDR3 is TGTGCCAGCAGCGCAGGCAGGGATATGATTTACGAGCAGTACTTC. Using reference TRBV2 and TRBJ2-7 for the parts outside the CDR3, the full variable domain is EPEVTQTPSHQVTQMGQEVILRCVPISNHLYFYWYRQILGQKVEFLVSFYNNEISEKSEIFDDQFSVERPDGSNFTLKIRSTKLEDSAMYFCASSAGRDMIYEQYFGPGTRLTVT.

The chain carries TRBV5-4 and TRBJ2-7, with 10 bases aligning to TRBD1. CDR3 size: 15 residues. J gave up 4 bases and V 0 bases, and 4 bases lay outside the gene matches. Germline assignment: CDR1 SGHNT and CDR2 YYREEE (reference sequence). The CDR3 region is CASSLAGQGLYEQYF. CDR3 coding DNA: TGTGCCAGCAGCTTGGCGGGACAGGGGTTATACGAGCAGTACTTC. The variable domain in full, completed from reference TRBV5-4 and TRBJ2-7, reads ETGVTQSPTHLIKTRGQQVTLRCSSQSGHNTVSWYQQALGQGPQFIFQYYREEENGRGNFPPRFSGLQFPNYSSELNVNALELDDSALYLCASSLAGQGLYEQYFGPGTRLTVT.

The chain carries TRBV19 and TRBJ2-7; D possibly corresponds to TRBD1 (5 bases). Germline V CDR1 and CDR2: LNHDA, SQIVND (reference sequence). The germline V and J ends were trimmed by 3 bases and 4 bases, with 10 bases remaining between them. The CDR3 runs 13 residues. CDR3 nucleotide sequence: TGTGCCAGTAGTATCTGGGGCGCGTACGAGCAGTACTTC. Translation gives CASSIWGAYEQYF.

This chain connects TRBV30 to TRBJ2-7; 9 bases agree with TRBD1. Germline-derived CDR1 and CDR2 are GTSNPN and SVGIG (reference sequence). The CDR3 has 14 residues. With V trimmed by 5 bases and J by 6 bases, 11 bases remained unmatched. The CDR3 is CAWDPGTGPGEQYF. In nucleotides, the CDR3 is TGTGCCTGGGACCCCGGGACAGGGCCCGGCGAGCAGTACTTC.

The count of this clone is one. The chain joins TRBV18 to TRBJ1-3, with D maybe TRBD1 (5 bases). CDR3 length: 16 amino acids. The V gene lost 0 bases and the J gene lost 0 bases, with 9 bases spanning the gap. CDR1 and CDR2 from the germline V gene are KGHSH and LQKENI. CDR3 DNA sequence: TGTGCCAGCTCACCACCTTCTGGGGGCTCTGGAAACACCATATATTTT. As protein: CASSPPSGGSGNTIYF. The variable domain in full, completed from reference TRBV18 and TRBJ1-3, reads NAGVMQNPRHLVRRRGQEARLRCSPMKGHSHVYWYRQLPEEGLKFMVYLQKENIIDESGMPKERFSAEFPKEGPSILRIQQVVRGDSAAYFCASSPPSGGSGNTIYFGEGSWLTVV.

The genes are TRBV7-2 and TRBJ2-2; no firm D call. This CDR3 contains 15 residues. V gave up 0 bases and J gave up 3 bases, with 8 bases separating them. The germline gives CDR1 SGHTA, CDR2 FQGNSA. CDR3: CASSLASGHTGELFF. The CDR3 bases are TGTGCCAGCAGCTTAGCGTCCGGGCACACCGGGGAGCTGTTTTTT.

V usage is TRBV24-1 and J usage is TRBJ2-3; a weak D match, TRBD2 (5 bases). Germline V gene data show CDR1 as KGHDR and CDR2 as SFDVKD. CDR3 length: 13 residues. With 4 bases removed from V and 3 bases from J, the gap between germline ends came to 7 bases. For the CDR3, the DNA is TGTGCCACCAGTGACCCGGGGACAGATACGCAGTATTTT. Protein product: CATSDPGTDTQYF.

The CDR3 sequence: CASSQDPGREKLFF. DNA for the CDR3: TGCGCCAGCAGCCAAGATCCAGGGCGTGAAAAACTGTTTTTT. This chain joins TRBV4-3 and TRBJ1-4; possible D gene TRBD1, 5 bases. Trimming removed 0 bases from V and 7 bases from J, with 9 bases in between. The CDR3 has 14 residues. CDR1 and CDR2 from the germline V gene are LGHNA and YSLEER.

The chain carries TRBV18 and TRBJ2-6; tentatively, D is TRBD1 (6 bases). The CDR3 is made up of 14 amino acids. Germline assignment: CDR1 KGHSH and CDR2 LQKENI. The ends were cut back, 5 bases at V and 1 base at J, with 6 bases in the middle. For the CDR3, the DNA is TGTGCCAGCTCAACAGGGTCTGGGGCCAACGTCCTGACTTTC. Amino acids: CASSTGSGANVLTF.

The chain employs TRBV11-1 and TRBJ2-7, with 7 bases that match TRBD1. The CDR3 extends over 14 amino acids. Germline V gene sequence: CDR1 SGHAT, CDR2 FQDESV (reference sequence). V dropped 6 bases and J dropped 5; count of bases not matched to a gene: 10. DNA of the CDR3: TGTGCCAGCAGACCCGGGACAGCCCGGGACGAGCAGTACTTC. Translation: CASRPGTARDEQYF.